This note documents a single T cell receptor beta chain sequence. Then a second PCR, running about 6 to 12 cycles, was carried out with a sample-barcoded 5' primer and a J-beta primer mix. TCRdb reprocessed the 5' RACE reads with MiXCR, giving one entry per CDR3 protein. Of fewer than 1,200,000 distinct CDR3 sequences listed, almost 25% are singletons. Trimming left V 5 bases short and J 6 bases short, with 11 bases between. This CDR3 is 12 amino acids long. The germline V gene has CDR1 SGHVS and CDR2 FNYEAQ. This sample is part of a study of blood T cells in healthy people across ages. The sample also formed part of further work on T cells of mothers and their children.

The V gene is TRBV7-6, the J gene TRBJ2-7, with D perhaps given as TRBD1 or TRBD2 (6 bases each). This clonotype was obtained from a girl aged 2-10 years in good health. Source material: blood. CDR3 protein: CASSAEGGEQYF. The CDR3 DNA follows: TGTGCCAGCAGCGCCGAGGGGGGCGAGCAGTACTTC.